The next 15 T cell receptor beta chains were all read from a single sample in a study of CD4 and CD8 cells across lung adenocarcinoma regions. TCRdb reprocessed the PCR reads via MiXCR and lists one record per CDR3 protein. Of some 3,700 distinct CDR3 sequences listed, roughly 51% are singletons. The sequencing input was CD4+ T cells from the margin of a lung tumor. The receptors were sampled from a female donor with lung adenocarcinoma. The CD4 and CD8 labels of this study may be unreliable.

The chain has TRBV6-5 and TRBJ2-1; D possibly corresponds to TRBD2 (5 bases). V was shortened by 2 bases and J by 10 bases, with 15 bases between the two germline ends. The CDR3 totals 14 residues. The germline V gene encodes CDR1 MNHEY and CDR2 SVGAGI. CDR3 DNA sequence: TGTGCCAGCAGTTACCCAGCGGTAGCTGGGGAGCAGTTCTTC. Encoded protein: CASSYPAVAGEQFF.

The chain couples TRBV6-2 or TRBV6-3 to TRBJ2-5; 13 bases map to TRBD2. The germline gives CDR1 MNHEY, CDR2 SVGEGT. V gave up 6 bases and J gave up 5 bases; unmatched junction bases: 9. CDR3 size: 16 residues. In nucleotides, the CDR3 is TGTGCCAGCAGCCCAGGACTAGCGGGAGCTGGGGAGACCCAGTACTTC. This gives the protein CASSPGLAGAGETQYF.

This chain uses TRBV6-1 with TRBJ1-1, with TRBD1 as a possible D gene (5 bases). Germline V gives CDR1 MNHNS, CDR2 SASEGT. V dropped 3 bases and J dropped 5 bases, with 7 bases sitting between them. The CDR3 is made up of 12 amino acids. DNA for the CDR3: TGTGCCAGCAGTGAGGGGGGAACTGAAGCTTTCTTT. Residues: CASSEGGTEAFF.

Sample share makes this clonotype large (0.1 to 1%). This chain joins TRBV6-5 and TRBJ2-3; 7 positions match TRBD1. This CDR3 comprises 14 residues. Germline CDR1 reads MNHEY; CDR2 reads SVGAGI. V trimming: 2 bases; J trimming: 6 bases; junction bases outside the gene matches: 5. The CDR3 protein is CASSYGTGEDTQYF. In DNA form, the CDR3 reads TGTGCCAGCAGTTACGGAACAGGGGAGGATACGCAGTATTTT.

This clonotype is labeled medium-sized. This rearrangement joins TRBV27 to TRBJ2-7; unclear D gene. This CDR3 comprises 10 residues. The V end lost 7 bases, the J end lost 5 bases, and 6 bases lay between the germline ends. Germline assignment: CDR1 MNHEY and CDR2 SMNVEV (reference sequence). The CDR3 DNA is TGTGCCAGCACCCTTGACGAGCAGTACTTC. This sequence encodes CASTLDEQYF.

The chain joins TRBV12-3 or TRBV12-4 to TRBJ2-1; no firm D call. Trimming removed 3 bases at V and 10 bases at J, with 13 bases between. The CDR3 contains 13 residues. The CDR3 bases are TGTGCCAGCAGTTTGGGCAGGTATGTGGAGCAGTTCTTC. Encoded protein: CASSLGRYVEQFF.

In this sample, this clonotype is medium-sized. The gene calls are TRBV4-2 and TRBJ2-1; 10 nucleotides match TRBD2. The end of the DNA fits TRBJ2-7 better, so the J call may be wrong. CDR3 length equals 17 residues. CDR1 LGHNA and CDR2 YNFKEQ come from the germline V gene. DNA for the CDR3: TGTGCCAGCAGCCAAACTAGCGGGATTAGTGGCATAGGCGAGCAGTACTTC. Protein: CASSQTSGISGIGEQYF.

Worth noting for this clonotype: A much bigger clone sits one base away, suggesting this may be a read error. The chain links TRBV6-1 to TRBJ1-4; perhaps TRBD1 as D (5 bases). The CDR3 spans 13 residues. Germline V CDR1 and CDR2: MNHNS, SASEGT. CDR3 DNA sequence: TGTGCCAGCTGTGACAGACTAAATGAAAAACTGTTTTTT. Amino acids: CASCDRLNEKLFF.

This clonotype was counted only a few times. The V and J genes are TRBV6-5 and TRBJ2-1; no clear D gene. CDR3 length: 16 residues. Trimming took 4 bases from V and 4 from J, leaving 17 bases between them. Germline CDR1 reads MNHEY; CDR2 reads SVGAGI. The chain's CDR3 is CASSSTRLPNYNEQFF. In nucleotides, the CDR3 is TGTGCCAGCAGTTCAACCAGGCTGCCAAATTACAATGAGCAGTTCTTC.

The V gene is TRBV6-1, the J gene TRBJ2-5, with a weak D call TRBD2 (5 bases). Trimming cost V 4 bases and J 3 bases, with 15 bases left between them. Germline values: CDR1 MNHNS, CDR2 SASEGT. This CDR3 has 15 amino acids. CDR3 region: CASSGRVLGEETQYF. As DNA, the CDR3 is TGTGCCAGCAGTGGTCGGGTCCTCGGGGAAGAGACCCAGTACTTC.

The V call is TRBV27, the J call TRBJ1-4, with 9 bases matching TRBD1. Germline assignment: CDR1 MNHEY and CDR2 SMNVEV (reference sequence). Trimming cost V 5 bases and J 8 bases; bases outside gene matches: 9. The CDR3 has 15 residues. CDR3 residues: CASSPPGTGIEKLFF. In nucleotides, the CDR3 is TGTGCCAGCAGTCCACCCGGGACAGGGATAGAAAAACTGTTTTTT.

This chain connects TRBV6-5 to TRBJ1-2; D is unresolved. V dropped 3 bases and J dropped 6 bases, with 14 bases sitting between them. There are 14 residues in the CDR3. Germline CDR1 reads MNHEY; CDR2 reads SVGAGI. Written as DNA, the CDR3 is TGTGCCAGCAGTTATAGGACCCTGGGCGATGGCTACACCTTC. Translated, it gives CASSYRTLGDGYTF.

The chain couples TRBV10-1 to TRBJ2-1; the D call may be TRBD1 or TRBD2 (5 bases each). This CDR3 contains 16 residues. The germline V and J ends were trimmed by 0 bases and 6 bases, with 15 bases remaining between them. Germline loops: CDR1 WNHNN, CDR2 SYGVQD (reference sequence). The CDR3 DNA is TGCGCCAGCAGTGAGTCGACAGCGGAGAACTGCAATGAGCAGTTCTTC. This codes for CASSESTAENCNEQFF.

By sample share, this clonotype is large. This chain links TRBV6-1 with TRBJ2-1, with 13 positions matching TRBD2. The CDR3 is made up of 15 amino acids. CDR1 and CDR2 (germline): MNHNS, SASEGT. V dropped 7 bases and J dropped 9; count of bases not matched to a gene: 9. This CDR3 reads CASKRLAGGNGEQFF. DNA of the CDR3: TGTGCCAGCAAAAGACTAGCGGGAGGAAACGGTGAGCAGTTCTTC.

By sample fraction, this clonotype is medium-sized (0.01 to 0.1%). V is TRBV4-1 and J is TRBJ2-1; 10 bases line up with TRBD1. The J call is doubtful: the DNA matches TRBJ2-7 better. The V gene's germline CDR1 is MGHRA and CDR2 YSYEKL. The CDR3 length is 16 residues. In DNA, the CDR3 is TGCGCCAGCTCTCCGGGAAACCGGGACAGGGGCTACGAGCAGTACTTC. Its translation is CASSPGNRDRGYEQYF.